The next 18 T cell receptor beta chains were all read from a single sample in a study of blood T cell repertoires in COVID-19. The data were produced by immunoSEQ multiplex PCR, yet TCRdb's version contains in-frame clones alone and is incomplete. The sample includes 200,000 to 250,000 clones, approximately 82% of them seen just once. The sample taken for sequencing was PBMCs or T cells enriched from blood (not recorded which). The receptors stem from a man aged 35-49 years who had recovered from COVID-19.

The chain uses TRBV7-2 and TRBJ1-2; a possible D gene is TRBD1 (5 bases). CDR3 length: 14 residues. Germline V gene sequence: CDR1 SGHTA, CDR2 FQGNSA. The germline V and J ends were trimmed by 1 base and 5 bases, with 11 bases remaining between them. The CDR3 nucleotides read TGTGCCAGCAGCTTAGGTCAGGGTCTTTATGGCTACACCTTC. This codes for CASSLGQGLYGYTF.

V gene TRBV7-3 combines with J gene TRBJ2-5, with TRBD2 identical over 11 bases. The CDR3 spans 18 residues. The germline V gene has CDR1 SGHTA and CDR2 FQGTGA. The junction had 9 bases not matched to a gene; V was cut back by 2 bases and J by 1 base. DNA for the CDR3: TGTGCCAGCAGCTTAGGAAGGCTAGCGGGGGGAATCCAAGAGACCCAGTACTTC. It codes for CASSLGRLAGGIQETQYF.

The J gene is TRBJ1-1, the V gene TRBV5-1; unclear D gene. Deletions cut 1 base from V and 4 bases from J, with 11 bases between. Per the germline V gene, CDR1 is SGHRS and CDR2 is YFSETQ. The CDR3 runs 14 residues. CDR3 coding DNA: TGCGCCAGCAGCTTGAATGCAGGCATCACTGAAGCTTTCTTT. Translation gives CASSLNAGITEAFF.

The chain combines TRBV19 with TRBJ2-1, with TRBD2 identical over 8 bases. The germline gives CDR1 LNHDA, CDR2 SQIVND (reference sequence). V was pared by 8 bases and J by 7 bases, with 10 bases of the junction left unmatched. The CDR3 runs 14 residues. This CDR3 reads CASGLAHKGNEQFF. CDR3 DNA sequence: TGTGCCAGTGGACTAGCACACAAGGGTAATGAGCAGTTCTTC.

The gene calls are TRBV5-1 and TRBJ2-2; the match to TRBD1 covers 9 bases. The germline CDR1 and CDR2 sequences are SGHRS and YFSETQ. V lost 4 bases and J lost 4; bases outside the gene matches: 5. The CDR3 covers 15 residues. The CDR3 DNA sequence: TGCGCCAGCAGCCTCGGGACAGGGAGCACCGGGGAGCTGTTTTTT. It encodes CASSLGTGSTGELFF. Full variable domain (outside the CDR3, taken from reference TRBV5-1 and TRBJ2-2): KAGVTQTPRYLIKTRGQQVTLSCSPISGHRSVSWYQQTPGQGLQFLFEYFSETQRNKGNFPGRFSGRQFSNSRSEMNVSTLELGDSALYLCASSLGTGSTGELFFGEGSRLTVL.

This chain uses TRBV11-2 with TRBJ2-1, with TRBD2 identical over 10 bases. The junction had 4 bases not matched to a gene; V was cut back by 4 bases and J by 4 bases. This CDR3 is 15 amino acids long. Germline values: CDR1 SGHAT, CDR2 FQNNGV. The chain's CDR3 is CASSYIAGGYNEQFF. In DNA, the CDR3 is TGTGCCAGCAGCTATATAGCGGGGGGATACAATGAGCAGTTCTTC.

This chain joins TRBV28 and TRBJ1-1; tentatively, D is TRBD1 (5 bases). Per the germline V gene, CDR1 is MDHEN and CDR2 is SYDVKM. Trimming took 4 bases from V and 6 from J, leaving 9 bases between them. The CDR3 sequence is 12 residues long. The CDR3 loop is CASSWTWPEAFF. The CDR3 DNA sequence: TGTGCCAGCAGTTGGACATGGCCTGAAGCTTTCTTT.

This rearrangement joins TRBV27 to TRBJ1-2; 7 nucleotides line up with TRBD1. V shed 6 bases and J 5 bases; nucleotides not matched to a gene: 15. Germline-derived CDR1 and CDR2 are MNHEY and SMNVEV (reference sequence). The CDR3 totals 16 residues. For the CDR3, the DNA is TGTGCCAGCAGACCAGACCTAGGACAGGCTTTTTATGGCTACACCTTC. This sequence encodes CASRPDLGQAFYGYTF.

The gene calls are TRBV30 and TRBJ1-4; a weak D match, TRBD1 (5 bases). The CDR3 runs 15 residues. V was pared by 5 bases and J by 8 bases, with 21 bases between. Per the germline V gene, CDR1 is GTSNPN and CDR2 is SVGIG (reference sequence). The CDR3, as DNA: TGTGCCTGGGGCAGTCGAGAGACAGCAGTCGAAAAACTGTTTTTT. Translating gives CAWGSRETAVEKLFF.

The chain employs TRBV7-2 and TRBJ1-2; a weak D match, TRBD1 (6 bases). V was clipped by 5 bases and J by 8 bases, with 18 bases between them. Germline V gives CDR1 SGHTA, CDR2 FQGNSA. This CDR3 is built from 14 residues. This CDR3 is CASSPLQGIKGYTF. CDR3 DNA sequence: TGTGCCAGCAGCCCGTTACAGGGAATTAAGGGCTACACCTTC.

The chain has TRBV5-1 and TRBJ2-2; 7 positions agree with TRBD2. The CDR3 extends over 15 amino acids. Germline V CDR1 and CDR2: SGHRS, YFSETQ. The ends lost 3 bases at V and 2 bases at J; junction bases unmatched: 4. For the CDR3, the DNA is TGCGCCAGCAGCTCCGGGGGGTCCAACACCGGGGAGCTGTTTTTT. The encoded protein is CASSSGGSNTGELFF.

This sequence joins TRBV5-4 and TRBJ2-2; D possibly corresponds to TRBD1 (5 bases). The CDR3 sequence is 15 residues long. Germline values: CDR1 SGHNT, CDR2 YYREEE (reference sequence). The germline V and J ends were trimmed by 4 bases and 1 base, with 11 bases remaining between them. The CDR3 sequence: CASSDQTGNTGELFF. In DNA, the CDR3 is TGTGCCAGCAGCGATCAAACAGGGAACACCGGGGAGCTGTTTTTT.

The V and J genes are TRBV27 and TRBJ1-1, with unresolved D. CDR3 length equals 17 residues. From germline, CDR1 is MNHEY and CDR2 SMNVEV (reference sequence). The germline V and J ends were trimmed by 5 bases and 0 bases, with 19 bases remaining between them. CDR3 protein: CASSATRGRYLNTEAFF. CDR3 in DNA: TGTGCCAGCAGTGCCACACGCGGGAGATACCTGAACACTGAAGCTTTCTTT.

This chain uses TRBV13 with TRBJ2-1; TRBD2 matches 7 bases. This CDR3 is built from 16 residues. In germline, CDR1 is PRHDT, CDR2 FYEKMQ (reference sequence). V shed 4 bases and J 4 bases; nucleotides not matched to a gene: 10. This CDR3 reads CASSSTPGLSYNEQFF. In nucleotides, the CDR3 is TGTGCCAGCAGCTCGACCCCGGGACTAAGTTACAATGAGCAGTTCTTC.

This clone was seen only a few times. The rearrangement links TRBV20-1 to TRBJ2-3, with 10 positions matching TRBD2. CDR1 and CDR2 (germline): DFQATT, SNEGSKA (reference sequence). The ends lost 3 bases at V and 4 bases at J; junction bases unmatched: 7. The CDR3 loop spans 15 amino acids. CDR3 nucleotides: TGCAGTGCTAGTTCGCTAGCGGGAGACGCAGATACGCAGTATTTT. This sequence encodes CSASSLAGDADTQYF.

The rearrangement links TRBV28 to TRBJ2-1, with no clear D. The CDR3 length is 14 residues. The V gene's germline CDR1 is MDHEN and CDR2 SYDVKM. V was pared by 6 bases and J by 3 bases, with 12 bases between. In DNA form, the CDR3 reads TGTGCCAGCAGCCCGAGACAATACTACAATGAGCAGTTCTTC. This sequence encodes CASSPRQYYNEQFF.

The chain uses TRBV5-1 and TRBJ1-1; D gene unclear. CDR1 is SGHRS and CDR2 is YFSETQ in the germline V gene. The CDR3 runs to 13 residues. The ends were cut back, 2 bases at V and 7 bases at J, with 12 bases in the middle. CDR3 in DNA: TGCGCCAGCAGCTTCAGGCCCGTCGGTGAAGCTTTCTTT. This codes for CASSFRPVGEAFF.

The V call is TRBV4-1, the J call TRBJ1-5, with D perhaps TRBD1 (5 bases). The V end lost 0 bases, the J end lost 10 bases, and 13 bases lay between the germline ends. This CDR3 contains 14 residues. Germline V gene lookup returns CDR1 MGHRA and CDR2 YSYEKL. This CDR3 reads CASSQDAGGEPQHF. The CDR3 coding sequence is TGCGCCAGCAGCCAAGATGCCGGGGGGGAACCCCAGCATTTT.